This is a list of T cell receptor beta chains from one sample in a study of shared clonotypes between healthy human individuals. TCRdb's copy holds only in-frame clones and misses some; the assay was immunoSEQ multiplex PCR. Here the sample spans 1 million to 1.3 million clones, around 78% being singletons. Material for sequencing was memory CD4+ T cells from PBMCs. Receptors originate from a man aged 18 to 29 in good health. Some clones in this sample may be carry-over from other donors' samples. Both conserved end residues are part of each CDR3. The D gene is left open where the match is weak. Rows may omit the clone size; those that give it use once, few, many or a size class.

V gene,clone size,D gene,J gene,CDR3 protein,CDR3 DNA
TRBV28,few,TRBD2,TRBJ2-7,CASSRGTSDSSYEQYF,TGTGCCAGCAGCAGAGGGACTAGCGATAGCTCCTACGAGCAGTACTTC
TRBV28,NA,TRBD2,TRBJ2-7,CASRGTSVHYEQYF,TGTGCCAGCAGAGGGACTAGCGTCCACTACGAGCAGTACTTC
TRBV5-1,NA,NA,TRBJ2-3,CASSDPGTTFTDTQYF,TGCGCCAGCAGCGATCCCGGGACAACTTTCACAGATACGCAGTATTTT
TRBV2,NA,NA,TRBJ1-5,CASSPWTAEEPQHF,TGTGCCAGCAGTCCATGGACCGCCGAGGAGCCCCAGCATTTT
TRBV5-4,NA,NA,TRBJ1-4,CASSLWDGGEKLFF,TGTGCCAGCAGCTTATGGGATGGGGGGGAAAAACTGTTTTTT
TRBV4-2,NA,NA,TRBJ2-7,CASSRGGAGGEEQYF,TGTGCCAGCAGCCGGGGCGGAGCGGGTGGCGAGGAGCAGTACTTC
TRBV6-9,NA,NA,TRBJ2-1,CASSSPLGTDGTSGAGNEQFF,TGTGCCAGCAGTTCTCCCCTCGGGACAGACGGTACTAGCGGAGCGGGCAATGAGCAGTTCTTC
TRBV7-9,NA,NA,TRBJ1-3,CASSLTQGDTIYF,TGTGCCAGCAGCCTCACACAGGGAGACACCATATATTTT
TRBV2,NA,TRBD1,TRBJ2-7,CASKRWTGATYEQYF,TGTGCCAGCAAGCGGTGGACAGGGGCAACCTACGAGCAGTACTTC
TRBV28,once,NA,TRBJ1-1,CASSLPGRQSTEAFF,TGTGCCAGCAGTCTGCCTGGGAGGCAGAGTACTGAAGCTTTCTTT
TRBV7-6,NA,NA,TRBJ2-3,CASSLLPIATGSTDTQYF,TGTGCCAGCAGCCTTCTTCCAATTGCGACAGGTAGCACAGATACGCAGTATTTT
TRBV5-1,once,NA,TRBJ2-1,CASSVGEAENEQFF,TGCGCCAGCAGCGTTGGGGAAGCGGAGAATGAGCAGTTCTTC
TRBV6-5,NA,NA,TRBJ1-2,CASSPRTVFYGYTF,TGTGCCAGCAGCCCCCGGACAGTCTTCTATGGCTACACCTTC
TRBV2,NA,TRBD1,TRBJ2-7,CASRMDRGNEQYF,TGTGCCAGCAGGATGGACAGGGGGAACGAGCAGTACTTC
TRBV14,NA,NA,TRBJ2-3,CASSPKGLLRDTQYF,TGTGCCAGCAGCCCCAAGGGCCTCTTGAGGGATACGCAGTATTTT
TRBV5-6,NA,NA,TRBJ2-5,CASSLGRYQETQYF,TGTGCCAGCAGCTTGGGCCGGTACCAAGAGACCCAGTACTTC
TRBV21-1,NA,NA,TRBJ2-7,CASSKEWAGGAYEQYF,NA
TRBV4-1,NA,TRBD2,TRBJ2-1,CASSQDPSGSSYNEQFF,TGCGCCAGCAGCCAAGACCCTAGCGGGAGCTCCTACAATGAGCAGTTCTTC
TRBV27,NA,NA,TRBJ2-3,CASSSGIGRTDTQYF,TGTGCCAGCAGTTCCGGGATTGGGAGAACAGATACGCAGTATTTT
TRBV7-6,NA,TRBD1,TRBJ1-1,CASSNRQGAITEAFF,TGTGCCAGCAGCAACCGACAGGGGGCGATCACTGAAGCTTTCTTT
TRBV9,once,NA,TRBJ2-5,CASSAQGNQETQYF,TGTGCCAGCAGCGCACAGGGAAACCAAGAGACCCAGTACTTC
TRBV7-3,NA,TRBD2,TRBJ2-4,CASSLDGGGQVGAKNIQYF,TGTGCCAGCAGCTTAGACGGGGGAGGGCAAGTCGGAGCCAAAAACATTCAGTACTTC